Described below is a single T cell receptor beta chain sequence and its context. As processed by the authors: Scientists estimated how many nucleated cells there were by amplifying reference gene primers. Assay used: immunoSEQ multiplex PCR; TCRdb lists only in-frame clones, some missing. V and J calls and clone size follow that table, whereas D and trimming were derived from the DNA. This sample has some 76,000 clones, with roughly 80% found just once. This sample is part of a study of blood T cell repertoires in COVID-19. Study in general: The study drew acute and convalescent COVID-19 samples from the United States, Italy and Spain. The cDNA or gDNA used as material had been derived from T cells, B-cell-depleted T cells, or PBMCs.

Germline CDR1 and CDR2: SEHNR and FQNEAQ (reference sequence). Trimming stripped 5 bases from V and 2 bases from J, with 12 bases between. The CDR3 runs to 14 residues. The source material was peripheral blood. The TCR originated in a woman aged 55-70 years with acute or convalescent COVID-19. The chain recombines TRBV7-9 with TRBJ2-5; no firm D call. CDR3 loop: CASSPPTNQETQYF. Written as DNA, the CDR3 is TGTGCCAGCAGCCCCCCTACTAATCAAGAGACCCAGTACTTC.